This T cell receptor beta chain was sequenced in a study of vaccination and CD4 T cells after COVID-19. Only a few counts were recorded for this clonotype. Its specificity is not known. The treatment: approximately 9-day PBMC culture with coronavirus spike peptide pools or control peptides (ViraFEST assay). Gathering of the CD4+ T cells, from the unexposed donor, took place before the COVID-19 pandemic (2011-2018). Every well contained some 2 million PBMCs, which were grown with approximately 9.6 IU/ml IL-2 and 9 to 10 ug/ml peptide pools. The germline V and J ends were trimmed by 4 bases and 2 bases, with 3 bases remaining between them. From germline, CDR1 is DFQATT and CDR2 SNEGSKA (reference sequence). The length of the CDR3 is 10 residues. Cultured CD4+ T cell DNA underwent sequencing with the Oncomine TCR Beta short-read assay. Cultured CD4+ T cells yielded the extracted genomic DNA. One entry per CDR3 protein results from TCRdb running MiXCR on the PCR reads. The sample shows thousands of distinct CDR3 sequences, around 30% of them seen only once.

The TCR sequence derives from a human donor in good health. The sample consisted of CD4+ T cells from blood, cultured in vitro. The chain uses TRBV20-1 and TRBJ2-7; no definite D call. The CDR3 here is CSATPYEQYF. CDR3 in DNA: TGCAGTGCTACCCCCTACGAGCAGTACTTC.